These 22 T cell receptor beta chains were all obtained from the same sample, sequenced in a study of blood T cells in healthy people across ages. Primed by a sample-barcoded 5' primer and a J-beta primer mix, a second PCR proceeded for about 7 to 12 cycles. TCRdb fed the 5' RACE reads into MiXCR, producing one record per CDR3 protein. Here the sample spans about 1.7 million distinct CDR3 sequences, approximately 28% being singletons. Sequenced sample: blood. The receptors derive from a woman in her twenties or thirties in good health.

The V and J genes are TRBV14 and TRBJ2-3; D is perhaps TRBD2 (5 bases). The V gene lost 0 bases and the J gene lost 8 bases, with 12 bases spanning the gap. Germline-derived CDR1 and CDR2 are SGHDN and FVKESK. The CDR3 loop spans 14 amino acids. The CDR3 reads CASSQESRTPTQYF. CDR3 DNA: TGTGCCAGCAGCCAAGAATCTAGGACTCCTACGCAGTATTTT.

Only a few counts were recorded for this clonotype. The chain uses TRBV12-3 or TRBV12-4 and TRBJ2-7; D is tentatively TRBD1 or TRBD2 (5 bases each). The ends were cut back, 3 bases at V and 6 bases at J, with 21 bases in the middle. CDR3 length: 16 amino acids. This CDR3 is CASSFSGPRAVREQYF. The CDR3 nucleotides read TGTGCCAGCAGTTTTTCGGGACCGCGGGCGGTCCGCGAGCAGTACTTC.

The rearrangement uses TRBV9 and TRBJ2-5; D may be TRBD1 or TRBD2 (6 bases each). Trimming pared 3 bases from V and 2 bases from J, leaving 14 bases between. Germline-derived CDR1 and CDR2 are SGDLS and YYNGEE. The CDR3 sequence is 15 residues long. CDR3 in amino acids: CASSAGWGAQETQYF. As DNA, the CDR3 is TGTGCCAGCAGCGCGGGGTGGGGGGCTCAAGAGACCCAGTACTTC.

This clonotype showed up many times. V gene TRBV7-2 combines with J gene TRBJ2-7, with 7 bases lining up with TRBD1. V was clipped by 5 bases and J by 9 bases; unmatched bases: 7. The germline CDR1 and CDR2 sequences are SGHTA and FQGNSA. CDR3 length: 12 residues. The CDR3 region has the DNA TGTGCCAGCAGCGCAGACAGGGAACGGCAGTACTTC. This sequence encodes CASSADRERQYF.

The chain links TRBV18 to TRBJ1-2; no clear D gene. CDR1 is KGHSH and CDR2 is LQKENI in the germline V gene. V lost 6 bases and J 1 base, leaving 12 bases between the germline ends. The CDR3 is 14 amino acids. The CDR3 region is CASSQSRDNYGYTF. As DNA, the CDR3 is TGTGCCAGCTCCCAATCCAGAGATAACTATGGCTACACCTTC.

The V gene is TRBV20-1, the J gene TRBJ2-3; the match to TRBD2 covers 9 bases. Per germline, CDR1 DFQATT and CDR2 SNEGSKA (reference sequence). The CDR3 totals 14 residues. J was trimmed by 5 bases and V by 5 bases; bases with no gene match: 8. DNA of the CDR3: TGCAGTGCTCCTAGCGGGGCGCGGGTAGATACGCAGTATTTT. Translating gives CSAPSGARVDTQYF.

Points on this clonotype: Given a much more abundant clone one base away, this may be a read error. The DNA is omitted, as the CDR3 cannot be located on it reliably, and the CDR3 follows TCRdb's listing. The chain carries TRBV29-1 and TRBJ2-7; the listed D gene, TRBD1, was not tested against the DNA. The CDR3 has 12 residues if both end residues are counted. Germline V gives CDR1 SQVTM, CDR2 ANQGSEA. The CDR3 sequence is CSVGPGAYKQYF.

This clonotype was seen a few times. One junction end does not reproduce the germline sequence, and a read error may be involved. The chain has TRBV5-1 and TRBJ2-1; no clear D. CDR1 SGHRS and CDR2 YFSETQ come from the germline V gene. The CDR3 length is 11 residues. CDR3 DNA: TGCGCCAGCGGCTTGGAAGCGGAGCAGTTCTTC. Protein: CASGLEAEQFF.

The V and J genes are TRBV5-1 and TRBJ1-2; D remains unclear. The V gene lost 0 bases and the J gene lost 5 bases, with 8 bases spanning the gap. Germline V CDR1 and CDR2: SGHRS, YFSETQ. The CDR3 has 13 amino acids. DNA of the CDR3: TGCGCCAGCAGCTTGGCCGCCAGATATGGCTACACCTTC. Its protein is CASSLAARYGYTF.

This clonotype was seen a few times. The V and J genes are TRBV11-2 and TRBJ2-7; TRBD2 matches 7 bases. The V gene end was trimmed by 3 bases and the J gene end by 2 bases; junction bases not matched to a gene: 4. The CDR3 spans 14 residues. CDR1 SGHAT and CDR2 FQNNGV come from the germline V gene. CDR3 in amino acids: CASSFTSDAYEQYF. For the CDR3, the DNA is TGTGCCAGCAGCTTCACTAGCGACGCCTACGAGCAGTACTTC.

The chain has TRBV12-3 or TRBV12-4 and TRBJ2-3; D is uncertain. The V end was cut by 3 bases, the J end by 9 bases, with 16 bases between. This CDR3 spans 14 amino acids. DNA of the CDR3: TGTGCCAGCAGTTTGGGTCAGGCCCCCAAAACGCAGTATTTT. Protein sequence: CASSLGQAPKTQYF.

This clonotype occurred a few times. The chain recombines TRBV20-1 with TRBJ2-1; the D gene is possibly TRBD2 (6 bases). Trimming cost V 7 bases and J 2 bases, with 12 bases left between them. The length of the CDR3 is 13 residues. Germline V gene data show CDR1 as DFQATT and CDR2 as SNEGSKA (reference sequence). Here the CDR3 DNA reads TGCAGTGAGCTAGCGAGGACCTACAATGAGCAGTTCTTC. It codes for CSELARTYNEQFF.

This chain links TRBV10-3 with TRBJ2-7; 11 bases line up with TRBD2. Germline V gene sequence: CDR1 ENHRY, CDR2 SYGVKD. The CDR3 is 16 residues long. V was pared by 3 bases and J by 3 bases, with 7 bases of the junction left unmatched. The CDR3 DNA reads TGTGCCATCAGTGAATCTTCTAGCGGGGGGAACTACGAGCAGTACTTC. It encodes CAISESSSGGNYEQYF.

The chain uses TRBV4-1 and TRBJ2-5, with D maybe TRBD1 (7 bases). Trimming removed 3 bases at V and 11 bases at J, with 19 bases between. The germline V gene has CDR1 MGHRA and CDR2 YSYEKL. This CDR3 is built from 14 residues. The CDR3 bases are TGCGCCAGCAGCCAGGGACAGATCTCGGGGGAGCAGTACTTC. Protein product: CASSQGQISGEQYF.

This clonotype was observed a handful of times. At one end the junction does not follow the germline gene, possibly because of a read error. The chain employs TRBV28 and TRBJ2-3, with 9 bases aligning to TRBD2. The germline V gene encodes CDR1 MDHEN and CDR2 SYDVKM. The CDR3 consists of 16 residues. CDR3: CAGSSPGTSKADTQYF. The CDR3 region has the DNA TGTGCCGGCAGTTCACCCGGGACTAGCAAAGCAGATACGCAGTATTTT.

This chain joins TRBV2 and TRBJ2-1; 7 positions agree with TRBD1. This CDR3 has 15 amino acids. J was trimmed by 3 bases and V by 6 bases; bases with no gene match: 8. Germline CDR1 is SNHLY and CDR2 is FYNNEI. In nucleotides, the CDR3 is TGTGCCAGCAGCGAGACCGGGACAGACTACAATGAGCAGTTCTTC. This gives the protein CASSETGTDYNEQFF.

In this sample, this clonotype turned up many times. The CDR3 nucleotides are TGCGCCAGCAGCTTGGCACCGGGACAGGGCTACGAGCAGTACTTC. This sequence encodes CASSLAPGQGYEQYF. The chain combines TRBV5-1 with TRBJ2-7; TRBD1 matches 9 bases. V lost 0 bases, J lost 3 bases, and 4 bases stayed unmatched. The CDR3 sequence is 15 residues long. Germline lookup yields CDR1 SGHRS and CDR2 YFSETQ.

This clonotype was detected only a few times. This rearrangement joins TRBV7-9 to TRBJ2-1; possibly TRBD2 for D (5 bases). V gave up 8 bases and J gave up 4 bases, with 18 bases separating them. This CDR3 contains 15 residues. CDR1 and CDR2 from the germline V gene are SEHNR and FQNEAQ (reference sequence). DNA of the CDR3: TGTGCCAGCGCGTTAACTAGTTTAAATTACAATGAGCAGTTCTTC. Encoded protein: CASALTSLNYNEQFF.

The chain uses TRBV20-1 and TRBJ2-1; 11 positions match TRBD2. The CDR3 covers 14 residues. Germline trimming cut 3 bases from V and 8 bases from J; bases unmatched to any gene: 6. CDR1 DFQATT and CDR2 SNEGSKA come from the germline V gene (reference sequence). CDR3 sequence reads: CSARLGLAVHEQFF. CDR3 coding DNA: TGCAGTGCTAGGCTGGGACTAGCGGTCCATGAGCAGTTCTTC.

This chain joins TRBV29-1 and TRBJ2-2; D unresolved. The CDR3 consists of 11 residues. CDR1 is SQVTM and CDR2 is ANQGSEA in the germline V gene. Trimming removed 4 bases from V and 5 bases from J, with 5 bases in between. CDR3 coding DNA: TGCAGCGTTGGGCTAACCGGGGAGCTGTTTTTT. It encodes CSVGLTGELFF.

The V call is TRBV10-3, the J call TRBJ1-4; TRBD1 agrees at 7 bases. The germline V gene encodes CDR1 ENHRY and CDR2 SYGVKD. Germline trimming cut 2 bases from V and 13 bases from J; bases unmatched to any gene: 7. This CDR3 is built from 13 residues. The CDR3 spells CAISESGTESLFF. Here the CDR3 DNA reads TGTGCCATCAGTGAGAGCGGGACAGAGTCACTGTTTTTT.

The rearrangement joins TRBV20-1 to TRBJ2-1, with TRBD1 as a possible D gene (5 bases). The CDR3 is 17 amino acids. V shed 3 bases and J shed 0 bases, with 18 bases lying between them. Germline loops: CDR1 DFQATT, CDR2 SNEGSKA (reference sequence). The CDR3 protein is CSARLVGADFSYNEQFF. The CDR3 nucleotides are TGCAGTGCTAGGCTTGTAGGGGCCGACTTCTCCTACAATGAGCAGTTCTTC.